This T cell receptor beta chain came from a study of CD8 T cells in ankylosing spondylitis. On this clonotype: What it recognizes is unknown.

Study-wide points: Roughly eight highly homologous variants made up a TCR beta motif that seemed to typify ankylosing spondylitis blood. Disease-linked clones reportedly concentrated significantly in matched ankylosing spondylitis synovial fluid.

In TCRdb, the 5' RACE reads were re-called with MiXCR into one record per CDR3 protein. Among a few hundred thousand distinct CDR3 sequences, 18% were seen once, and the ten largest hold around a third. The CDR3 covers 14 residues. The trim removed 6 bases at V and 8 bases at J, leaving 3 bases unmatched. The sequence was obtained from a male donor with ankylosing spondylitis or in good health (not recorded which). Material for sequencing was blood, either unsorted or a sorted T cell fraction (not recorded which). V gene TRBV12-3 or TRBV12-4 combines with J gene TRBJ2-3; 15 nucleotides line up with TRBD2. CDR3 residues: CASSPGLAGGTQYF. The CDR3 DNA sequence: TGTGCCAGCAGCCCGGGACTAGCGGGAGGTACGCAGTATTTT.